This TCR beta chain was identified in a study of response to subunit inactivated influenza vaccine. Broader study findings: Authors suggested each seasonal influenza vaccination recruits few new T cells.

MiXCR was run by TCRdb on the RT-PCR reads, yielding one entry per CDR3 protein. The top ten clones hold about 11% of a sample with more than 500,000 distinct CDR3 sequences, roughly 10% of them seen once. Germline-derived CDR1 and CDR2 are LGHDT and YNNKEL (reference sequence). The CDR3 sequence is 14 residues long. With 0 bases clipped from V and 7 bases from J, the junction kept 6 bases outside the gene matches. For this clonotype: Its antigen is not identified.

These same records also appear under a second study, on T cells expressing NK-cell markers. According to that study: 5'RACE template switching built TCR beta cDNA with unique molecular identifiers. Dominant NKG2C+ clonotypes were found to form about 1.0-7.5% of CD8+ T cells in five to seven donors. Leadership of the CD3+CD56-NKG2C+ fraction also belonged to these clonotypes in four donors.

This chain links TRBV3-1 with TRBJ2-7; TRBD2 agrees at 7 bases. This material consisted of PBMCs from blood, taken on the day of vaccination. The clonotype was recovered from a man in his forties or fifties who received an inactivated influenza vaccine. This CDR3 is CASSQDELAREQYF. DNA for the CDR3: TGTGCCAGCAGCCAAGATGAACTAGCGAGAGAGCAGTACTTC.